Given below is one TCR beta chain in context. The data derive from a study of blood T cell repertoires in COVID-19. The wider study: The United States, Italy and Spain provided the acute and convalescent COVID-19 samples. PBMCs, B-cell-depleted T cells, or T cells were the source of the cDNA or gDNA that made up the material.

In the source study's methods: Estimation of nucleated cell counts relied on the amplification of reference gene primers. Generated by immunoSEQ multiplex PCR, the TCRdb table keeps only in-frame clones and is missing some. The V and J calls and clone size are taken from that table; D and trimming were inferred from the DNA. The table records about 200,000 clones, under 90% of them present only once. This CDR3 is 15 amino acids long. Losses at the gene ends were 4 bases for V and 4 bases for J; bases not matched to a gene: 6. Germline lookup yields CDR1 ENHRY and CDR2 SYGVKD. V and J are TRBV10-3 and TRBJ1-1, with TRBD1 identical over 10 bases. The sequence came from a man aged 50-60 years with acute or convalescent COVID-19. The sample taken for sequencing was peripheral blood. The CDR3 DNA reads TGTGCCATCAGTGCAGACAGGGGGCAAATCACTGAAGCTTTCTTT. It codes for CAISADRGQITEAFF.